This TCR beta chain was retrieved from a study of shared clonotypes between healthy human individuals. General study results and limits: Lower generation probabilities were found for non-shared clonotypes than for those shared by all four donors. The sole specimen, blood, was sampled, and tissue repertoires likely differ.

All donors were Caucasian adults living in Nashville, Tennessee. The split of CD4+ cells yielded CD45RA+ naive and CD45RA-negative memory subsets. As concerns this clone: Its antigen remains unidentified.

Profiled with immunoSEQ multiplex PCR; TCRdb holds only in-frame clones, not every one. The sample records 900,000 to 1,200,000 clones, 78% being singletons. The germline V gene encodes CDR1 SGDLS and CDR2 YYNGEE. The CDR3 has 14 amino acids. The V and J ends lost 0 bases and 6 bases respectively, with 10 bases between them. The clonotype was recovered from a man younger than 35 in good health. Some clones in this sample may be carry-over from other donors' samples. V and J are TRBV9 and TRBJ2-1; D is ambiguous. The specimen sequenced was memory CD4+ T cells from PBMCs. Stated subset: CD45RA-negative fraction. The chain's CDR3 is CASSVGPLGNEQFF. CDR3 nucleotides: TGTGCCAGCAGCGTAGGTCCGTTAGGCAATGAGCAGTTCTTC.